The 6 T cell receptor beta chains below come from one sample, sequenced in a study of blood T cell repertoires in COVID-19. The repertoire was sequenced with immunoSEQ multiplex PCR; TCRdb's copy has only in-frame clones and lacks some. This table has 130,000 or so clones, approximately 88% appearing once. Sequenced: peripheral blood. These receptors originate from a man aged 60-69 years with acute or convalescent COVID-19.

The chain carries TRBV6-5 and TRBJ1-2; D gene uncertain. Between the trimmed V and J ends, which lost 7 bases and 6 bases, there was a span of 15 bases. CDR1 is MNHEY, CDR2 SVGAGI, per germline. The CDR3 covers 13 residues. CDR3 nucleotides: TGTGCCAGCACCCTTGTTGGGAGTAATGGCTACACCTTC. It codes for CASTLVGSNGYTF.

The chain combines TRBV27 with TRBJ1-4, with D possibly matching TRBD1 (6 bases). V was shortened by 6 bases and J by 3 bases, with 17 bases between the two germline ends. CDR1 and CDR2 from the germline V gene are MNHEY and SMNVEV (reference sequence). The CDR3 is 16 amino acids. CDR3 bases: TGTGCCAGCAGCCCTAATTGGGGGCCCTCTAATGAAAAACTGTTTTTT. This codes for CASSPNWGPSNEKLFF. The variable domain in full, with the rest retrieved from reference TRBV27 and TRBJ1-4, is EAQVTQNPRYLITVTGKKLTVTCSQNMNHEYMSWYRQDPGLGLRQIYYSMNVEVTDKGDVPEGYKVSRKEKRNFPLILESPSPNQTSLYFCASSPNWGPSNEKLFFGSGTQLSVL.

DNA of the CDR3: TGTGCCAGCAGATCGGGGACGGGAGGCAATCAGCCCCAGCATTTT. Amino acid sequence: CASRSGTGGNQPQHF. This rearrangement joins TRBV6-6 to TRBJ1-5; D may be TRBD1 (5 bases). The CDR3 totals 15 residues. V lost 6 bases, J lost 2 bases, and 14 bases lay in between. Germline V gives CDR1 MNHNY, CDR2 SVGAGI (reference sequence).

V and J are TRBV27 and TRBJ1-1; perhaps TRBD1 as D (6 bases). V lost 7 bases, J lost 9 bases, and 27 bases lay in between. There are 16 residues in the CDR3. From germline, CDR1 is MNHEY and CDR2 SMNVEV (reference sequence). CDR3 in DNA: TGTGCCAGCACCCCGTTAGGCAAAATGGACAGCTCGAAAGCTTTCTTT. Translated, it gives CASTPLGKMDSSKAFF.

The chain recombines TRBV5-1 with TRBJ1-6; 8 bases fit TRBD1. Trimming cost V 0 bases and J 6 bases; bases outside gene matches: 5. Germline V CDR1 and CDR2: SGHRS, YFSETQ. The CDR3 has 16 residues. CDR3 protein: CASSLGQGRGNSPLHF. For the CDR3, the DNA is TGCGCCAGCAGCTTGGGACAGGGGCGGGGTAATTCACCCCTCCACTTT.

V is TRBV23-1 and J is TRBJ1-1; D unresolved. TRBV23-1 belongs to the ORF category, with a function that is uncertain. This CDR3 comprises 13 residues. The germline V and J ends were trimmed by 4 bases and 1 base, with 7 bases remaining between them. As DNA, the CDR3 is TGCGCCAGCAGTCCGCCAGGGAACACTGAAGCTTTCTTT. Encoded protein: CASSPPGNTEAFF.